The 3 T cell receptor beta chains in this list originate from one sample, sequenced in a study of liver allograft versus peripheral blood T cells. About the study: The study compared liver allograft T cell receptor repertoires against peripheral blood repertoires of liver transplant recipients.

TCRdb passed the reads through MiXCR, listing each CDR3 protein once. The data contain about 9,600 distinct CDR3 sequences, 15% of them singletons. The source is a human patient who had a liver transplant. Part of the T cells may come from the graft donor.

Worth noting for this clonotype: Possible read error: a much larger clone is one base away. DNA for the CDR3: TGTGCCAACAGTCCCTCTAAGGGTAGTGTTAAGGAGACCCAGTACTTC. Encoded protein: CANSPSKGSVKETQYF. The genes are TRBV28 and TRBJ2-5; no definite D call. Germline lookup yields CDR1 MDHEN and CDR2 SYDVKM. CDR3 size: 16 residues.

The CDR3 loop is CASSLLWPGRVEPGELFF. CDR3 DNA sequence: TGTGCCAGCAGTTTATTATGGCCAGGAAGGGTTGAGCCCGGGGAGCTGTTTTTT. V gene TRBV28 combines with J gene TRBJ2-2; the D is unclear. The CDR3 sequence is 18 residues long. CDR1 MDHEN and CDR2 SYDVKM come from the germline V gene. The V gene lost 1 base and the J gene lost 6 bases, with 21 bases spanning the gap.

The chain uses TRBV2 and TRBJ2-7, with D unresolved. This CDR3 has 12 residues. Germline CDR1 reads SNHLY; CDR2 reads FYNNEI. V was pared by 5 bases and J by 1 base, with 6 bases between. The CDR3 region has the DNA TGTGCCAGCAGTTTCGTTTCCTACGAGCAGTACTTC. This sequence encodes CASSFVSYEQYF.